This TCR beta chain was sequenced during a study of PD-1 blockade in classical Hodgkin lymphoma. Study findings and constraints: The study found that TCR diversity rose significantly by C4D1 in CD4+ but not CD8+ cells. TCR diversity at baseline was reported to be reduced in newly diagnosed patients relative to healthy donors. When nivolumab was started under 1 year after ASCT, patients were excluded. Prior therapy or disease activity may underlie the repertoire differences, whose causes remain undefined.

Described time point: cycle 4 day 1 (C4D1), after more than 5 weeks of nivolumab. All the patients suffered relapse after autologous stem cell transplantation, and brentuximab vedotin exposure differed. From thawed PBMCs, CD4+ T cells were purified using magnetic negative selection. This CDR3 has 14 amino acids. V shed 0 bases and J shed 5 bases, with 11 bases lying between them. Germline values: CDR1 SGDLS, CDR2 YYNGEE. Turning to this clone: What it binds is unknown.

Sequencing was performed with immunoSEQ multiplex PCR; in TCRdb, only in-frame clones are kept and a portion is missing. The sample comprises 25,000 to 35,000 clones, around 85% of which are singletons, and more than 2% rests with the top ten. This chain joins TRBV9 and TRBJ1-2; D not certain. This material consisted of CD4+ T cells from blood, taken before the fourth cycle of nivolumab. This TCR derives from a human donor with classical Hodgkin lymphoma. Here the CDR3 DNA reads TGTGCCAGCAGCGTAGGTCAGCTTCTTTATGGCTACACCTTC. Its protein product is CASSVGQLLYGYTF. The full variable domain, in which reference TRBV9 and TRBJ1-2 provide the parts outside the CDR3, is DSGVTQTPKHLITATGQRVTLRCSPRSGDLSVYWYQQSLDQGLQFLIQYYNGEERAKGNILERFSAQQFPDLHSELNLSSLELGDSALYFCASSVGQLLYGYTFGSGTRLTVV.